Below are 32 T cell receptor beta chains sequenced from a single sample in a study of cytomegalovirus exposure and HLA in healthy donors. TCRdb keeps only in-frame clones here, not all; method: immunoSEQ multiplex PCR. The sample has 150,000 to 200,000 clones, 85% seen once. Sequences were obtained from PBMCs. The receptors come from a man younger than 45 in good health and CMV-seropositive.

This chain links TRBV19 with TRBJ2-7; 10 nucleotides align to TRBD1. The CDR3 is 13 amino acids. Germline V gene data show CDR1 as LNHDA and CDR2 as SQIVND (reference sequence). Trimming removed 9 bases from V and 4 bases from J; junction bases left unmatched: 6. The CDR3 sequence is CASTPGQGYEQYF. The CDR3 coding sequence is TGTGCCAGCACTCCGGGACAGGGGTACGAGCAGTACTTC.

This rearrangement joins TRBV7-6 to TRBJ2-5; TRBD2 matches at 8 bases. This CDR3 region has 19 residues. CDR1 SGHVS and CDR2 FNYEAQ come from the germline V gene. V lost 0 bases to trimming and J lost 5 bases; unmatched junction nucleotides: 17. DNA for the CDR3: TGTGCCAGCAGCTTAGCGGGTCCGGGCGGGGGGCCGAAAGGGGAGACCCAGTACTTC. As protein: CASSLAGPGGGPKGETQYF. The whole variable domain, filled in from reference TRBV7-6 and TRBJ2-5, reads GAGVSQSPRYKVTKRGQDVALRCDPISGHVSLYWYRQALGQGPEFLTYFNYEAQQDKSGLPNDRFSAERPEGSISTLTIQRTEQRDSAMYRCASSLAGPGGGPKGETQYFGPGTRLLVL.

The rearrangement uses TRBV2 and TRBJ2-7; TRBD2 is a possible D gene (6 bases). CDR1 is SNHLY and CDR2 is FYNNEI in the germline V gene. Trimming took 7 bases from V and 5 from J, leaving 18 bases between them. There are 14 residues in the CDR3. CDR3 in amino acids: CASKGSGVFHEQYF. CDR3 in DNA: TGTGCCAGCAAGGGCTCGGGGGTTTTCCACGAGCAGTACTTC.

The rearrangement links TRBV15 to TRBJ1-2, with 8 nucleotides matching TRBD1. J gave up 0 bases and V 4 bases, and 16 bases lay outside the gene matches. Germline values: CDR1 LNHNV, CDR2 YYDKDF (reference sequence). There are 19 residues in the CDR3. The DNA for the CDR3 is TGTGCCACCAGCATAAAGGGACAGGAGAAAATAGCCGCTAACTATGGCTACACCTTC. Its translation: CATSIKGQEKIAANYGYTF.

The chain is built from TRBV4-3 and TRBJ1-6; TRBD1 agrees at 9 bases. Germline CDR1 is LGHNA and CDR2 is YSLEER. J lost 11 bases, V lost 4 bases, and 6 bases had no gene match. The CDR3 is 14 residues long. In DNA form, the CDR3 reads TGCGCCAGCAGCCTGACAGGGGGTCAGGCACCCCTCCACTTT. This gives the protein CASSLTGGQAPLHF.

The rearrangement joins TRBV4-3 to TRBJ2-5; TRBD2 agrees at 10 bases. V dropped 0 bases and J dropped 3; count of bases not matched to a gene: 13. This CDR3 region has 19 residues. Germline values: CDR1 LGHNA, CDR2 YSLEER. The DNA of the CDR3 is TGCGCCAGCAGCCAAGATGGGGCTAGCGGGGGATCGCAGGAAGAGACCCAGTACTTC. It codes for CASSQDGASGGSQEETQYF.

V is TRBV5-1 and J is TRBJ2-7, with D tentatively TRBD1 (6 bases). Germline CDR1 and CDR2: SGHRS and YFSETQ. V lost 0 bases to trimming and J lost 6 bases, with 10 bases between them. The CDR3 is 13 amino acids. The CDR3 nucleotides are TGCGCCAGCAGCTTGGGGGGGACACGCGAGCAGTACTTC. Translating it yields CASSLGGTREQYF.

The chain has TRBV4-1 and TRBJ1-1; weak D call: TRBD1 (6 bases). Germline V gene data show CDR1 as MGHRA and CDR2 as YSYEKL. V lost 0 bases and J 10 bases, leaving 12 bases between the germline ends. The CDR3 extends over 13 amino acids. The CDR3 loop reads CASSQDRGGGAFF. CDR3 DNA sequence: TGCGCCAGCAGCCAAGATCGAGGGGGGGGAGCTTTCTTT.

The chain's CDR3 is CASSFGWGRGYGYTF. CDR3 sequence (DNA): TGTGCCAGCTCGTTTGGTTGGGGCAGGGGATATGGCTACACCTTC. The chain joins TRBV27 to TRBJ1-2; D perhaps matches TRBD1 (6 bases). Trimming took 8 bases from V and 5 from J, leaving 21 bases between them. The CDR3 extends over 15 amino acids. The germline CDR1 and CDR2 sequences are MNHEY and SMNVEV (reference sequence).

The V and J genes are TRBV7-2 and TRBJ2-1; possible D gene TRBD2, 6 bases. The CDR3 runs to 13 residues. Germline CDR1 and CDR2: SGHTA and FQGNSA. Trimming left V 10 bases short and J 8 bases short, with 18 bases between. The CDR3 here is CATLSLAWDEQFF. Written as DNA, the CDR3 is TGTGCCACCCTCTCCCTAGCGTGGGATGAGCAGTTCTTC.

This clone was detected many times. V and J are TRBV11-3 and TRBJ2-3; TRBD1 matches at 8 bases. After removal of 3 bases from V and 4 bases from J, the junction contained 6 bases not matched to a gene. Germline V lookup: CDR1 SGHNT, CDR2 YENEEA. This CDR3 is 15 amino acids long. The CDR3 region has the DNA TGTGCCAGCAGCTTTACAGGGGGTGGTGCAGATACGCAGTATTTT. Translation: CASSFTGGGADTQYF. Full variable domain (rest looked up from reference TRBV11-3 and TRBJ2-3): EAGVVQSPRYKIIEKKQPVAFWCNPISGHNTLYWYLQNLGQGPELLIRYENEEAVDDSQLPKDRFSAERLKGVDSTLKIQPAELGDSAVYLCASSFTGGGADTQYFGPGTRLTVL.

CDR3 nucleotides: TGTGCCAGCTCACCACCTGGCACTAGCGGCTACGAGCAGTACTTC. Its protein is CASSPPGTSGYEQYF. The rearrangement links TRBV18 to TRBJ2-7; TRBD2 matches at 8 bases. The CDR3 totals 15 residues. Germline loops: CDR1 KGHSH, CDR2 LQKENI. V lost 0 bases, J lost 3 bases, and 4 bases stayed unmatched.

This clone occurred a few times. The gene calls are TRBV19 and TRBJ2-7, with D tentatively TRBD1 (5 bases). This CDR3 is built from 14 residues. V shed 5 bases and J shed 3 bases, with 14 bases lying between them. Germline V CDR1 and CDR2: LNHDA, SQIVND (reference sequence). The CDR3 loop is CASSSPDTHYEQYF. CDR3 coding DNA: TGTGCCAGTAGTTCACCGGACACCCACTACGAGCAGTACTTC.

The genes are TRBV27 and TRBJ2-1, with 8 bases lining up with TRBD2. CDR1 is MNHEY, CDR2 SMNVEV, per germline (reference sequence). V shed 0 bases, J shed 4 bases, and the junction held 5 bases outside the gene matches. The CDR3 totals 16 residues. CDR3 residues: CASSLSEAGEYNEQFF. The CDR3 nucleotides read TGTGCCAGCAGTTTATCGGAAGCGGGGGAGTACAATGAGCAGTTCTTC.

The V gene is TRBV4-3, the J gene TRBJ2-5; 10 nucleotides agree with TRBD2. Germline CDR1 is LGHNA and CDR2 is YSLEER. After removal of 0 bases from V and 7 bases from J, the junction contained 17 bases not matched to a gene. The CDR3 length is 19 residues. The CDR3 sequence: CASSQESVPSGGAFLTQYF. The CDR3 DNA reads TGCGCCAGCAGCCAAGAAAGTGTCCCCAGCGGGGGGGCGTTCTTGACCCAGTACTTC.

The chain joins TRBV25-1 to TRBJ2-5, with 11 bases lining up with TRBD1. The V gene end was trimmed by 6 bases and the J gene end by 4 bases; junction bases not matched to a gene: 10. The CDR3 covers 16 residues. Germline V gene data show CDR1 as MGHDK and CDR2 as SYGVNS. CDR3 region: CASSEQDRGLRETQYF. The CDR3 nucleotides read TGTGCCAGCAGCGAACAGGACAGGGGGCTTCGAGAGACCCAGTACTTC.

This chain joins TRBV7-2 and TRBJ2-4, with D perhaps matching TRBD1 (6 bases). The V and J ends lost 2 bases and 7 bases respectively, with 9 bases between them. CDR1 and CDR2 from the germline V gene are SGHTA and FQGNSA. This CDR3 region has 13 residues. The CDR3 DNA is TGTGCCAGCAGCTTACTGGGGGCGAACATTCAGTACTTC. It is translated as CASSLLGANIQYF.

This chain uses TRBV13 with TRBJ1-4; D call uncertain. Germline V gene lookup returns CDR1 PRHDT and CDR2 FYEKMQ (reference sequence). Trimming took 1 base from V and 8 from J, leaving 17 bases between them. The CDR3 runs to 16 residues. CDR3 amino acids: CASSLALWGDAEKLFF. The CDR3 bases are TGTGCCAGCAGCTTAGCACTGTGGGGAGATGCGGAAAAACTGTTTTTT.

The gene calls are TRBV4-1 and TRBJ2-3, with 7 bases identical to TRBD2. The junction had 10 bases not matched to a gene; V was cut back by 4 bases and J by 3 bases. Germline V CDR1 and CDR2: MGHRA, YSYEKL. There are 16 residues in the CDR3. This CDR3 is CASSPLTSGVTDTQYF. DNA of the CDR3: TGCGCCAGCAGCCCTCTTACGAGCGGGGTTACAGATACGCAGTATTTT.

This rearrangement joins TRBV7-2 to TRBJ1-2, with 9 bases matching TRBD1. The length of the CDR3 is 13 residues. From germline, CDR1 is SGHTA and CDR2 FQGNSA. Unmatched junction bases numbered 2, after V lost 4 bases and J lost 5 bases. CDR3 amino acids: CASSWGTGYGYTF. CDR3 DNA sequence: TGTGCCAGCAGCTGGGGGACAGGGTATGGCTACACCTTC.

This clone has just one count. The chain carries TRBV4-2 and TRBJ2-7, with TRBD2 identical over 10 bases. CDR1 LGHNA and CDR2 YNFKEQ come from the germline V gene. This CDR3 is built from 17 residues. V shed 4 bases and J 0 bases; nucleotides not matched to a gene: 9. Written as DNA, the CDR3 is TGTGCCAGCAGCCCCATAGCGGGGGGCCAGAGCTCCTACGAGCAGTACTTC. The encoded protein is CASSPIAGGQSSYEQYF.

This rearrangement joins TRBV5-1 to TRBJ2-5; 11 bases agree with TRBD2. The CDR3 extends over 16 amino acids. Trimming took 1 base from V and 1 from J; bases not matched to a gene: 3. Germline CDR1 and CDR2: SGHRS and YFSETQ. CDR3 DNA: TGCGCCAGCAGCTTGATCGGGACTAGCGGCCAAGAGACCCAGTACTTC. Protein sequence: CASSLIGTSGQETQYF.

The count of this clone is one. The rearrangement joins TRBV28 to TRBJ1-4; D perhaps matches TRBD1 (5 bases). Trimming left V 6 bases short and J 5 bases short, with 13 bases between. Germline assignment: CDR1 MDHEN and CDR2 SYDVKM. CDR3 length equals 14 residues. DNA of the CDR3: TGTGCCAGCAGGCAAGGGACTCAGAATGAAAAACTGTTTTTT. Its protein product is CASRQGTQNEKLFF. The full variable domain, completed using reference TRBV28 and TRBJ1-4, is DVKVTQSSRYLVKRTGEKVFLECVQDMDHENMFWYRQDPGLGLRLIYFSYDVKMKEKGDIPEGYSVSREKKERFSLILESASTNQTSMYLCASRQGTQNEKLFFGSGTQLSVL.

V and J are TRBV27 and TRBJ2-7; 7 nucleotides align to TRBD1. This CDR3 is 16 amino acids long. CDR1 MNHEY and CDR2 SMNVEV come from the germline V gene (reference sequence). V was pared by 4 bases and J by 0 bases, with 9 bases of the junction left unmatched. CDR3 nucleotide sequence: TGTGCCAGCAGTTCTTCCCTGGGGGACAGCTCCTACGAGCAGTACTTC. It is translated as CASSSSLGDSSYEQYF.

The chain uses TRBV27 and TRBJ1-4; 7 nucleotides line up with TRBD1. Germline V lookup: CDR1 MNHEY, CDR2 SMNVEV (reference sequence). The V gene end was trimmed by 7 bases and the J gene end by 6 bases; junction bases not matched to a gene: 11. This CDR3 spans 15 amino acids. Here the CDR3 DNA reads TGTGCCAGCACTCACCCCGGGACAGACTATGAAAAACTGTTTTTT. Its translation is CASTHPGTDYEKLFF.

V gene TRBV7-2 combines with J gene TRBJ2-2, with D tentatively TRBD2 (6 bases). CDR3 size: 16 residues. The ends were cut back, 5 bases at V and 5 bases at J, with 18 bases in the middle. CDR1 is SGHTA and CDR2 is FQGNSA in the germline V gene. The CDR3 DNA reads TGTGCCAGCAGCCCAGAACCTTGGGGAGGTACCGGGGAGCTGTTTTTT. Its protein is CASSPEPWGGTGELFF.

The chain carries TRBV29-1 and TRBJ2-3, with TRBD1 matching over 9 bases. This CDR3 has 16 residues. The germline V gene has CDR1 SQVTM and CDR2 ANQGSEA. V lost 8 bases to trimming and J lost 0 bases; unmatched junction nucleotides: 12. CDR3 region: CSFLGTGSGSTDTQYF. CDR3 sequence (DNA): TGCAGCTTCCTCGGGACAGGGTCGGGGAGCACAGATACGCAGTATTTT.

The rearrangement joins TRBV5-8 to TRBJ2-3; weak D call: TRBD1 (6 bases). In germline, CDR1 is SGHTS, CDR2 YDEGEE. Between the trimmed V and J ends, which lost 4 bases and 2 bases, there was a span of 11 bases. The CDR3 is 14 amino acids. CDR3 DNA: TGTGCCAGCAGCCCAGGGGAACCCACAGATACGCAGTATTTT. It specifies CASSPGEPTDTQYF.

This clone was observed once. This chain links TRBV6-4 with TRBJ2-1, with D unresolved. The CDR3 covers 15 residues. Germline V gene sequence: CDR1 MRHNA, CDR2 SNTAGT. V lost 4 bases, J lost 0 bases, and 10 bases lay in between. The CDR3 sequence is CASSVTESSYNEQFF. CDR3 DNA: TGTGCCAGCAGTGTAACAGAGAGCTCCTACAATGAGCAGTTCTTC.

V and J are TRBV27 and TRBJ2-5; D perhaps matches TRBD2 (6 bases). V was pared by 5 bases and J by 5 bases, with 24 bases between. Germline V gene sequence: CDR1 MNHEY, CDR2 SMNVEV (reference sequence). This CDR3 has 17 amino acids. CDR3 DNA: TGTGCCAGCAGTCTAAATCTGGGAGGACCCCGGGGGGAGACCCAGTACTTC. It is translated as CASSLNLGGPRGETQYF.

The chain employs TRBV27 and TRBJ1-1, with a possible D match to TRBD1 (6 bases). V was cut by 0 bases and J by 4 bases, with 12 bases left in between. Looked up from germline, CDR1 is MNHEY and CDR2 is SMNVEV (reference sequence). The CDR3 has 15 residues. CDR3 protein: CASSLSTGLTTEAFF. In nucleotides, the CDR3 is TGTGCCAGCAGTTTATCGACAGGATTAACCACTGAAGCTTTCTTT.

The chain couples TRBV4-1 to TRBJ2-5; 13 bases line up with TRBD2. The CDR3 is 16 amino acids. With 4 bases clipped from V and 2 bases from J, the junction kept 4 bases outside the gene matches. Germline-derived CDR1 and CDR2 are MGHRA and YSYEKL. The CDR3 DNA follows: TGCGCCAGCAGCCGAACTAGCGGGGGGGGGCAAGAGACCCAGTACTTC. It encodes CASSRTSGGGQETQYF.